Sequencing of this TCR beta chain was carried out in a study of kidney transplant recipient with SARS-CoV-2 infection. TCRdb redid the calling of the reads with MiXCR, one entry per CDR3 protein. The sample gives roughly 230,000 distinct CDR3 sequences, 25% to 35% of which show up once; 7% to 8% is in the top ten. This clonotype has at least ten counts. This CDR3 spans 17 amino acids. V dropped 5 bases and J dropped 4 bases, with 23 bases sitting between them. Germline-derived CDR1 and CDR2 are SGHVS and FNYEAQ. The source material was a blood sample, sampled at baseline and between days 110 and 120 from a kidney transplant recipient. The chain combines TRBV7-6 with TRBJ1-2, with D unclear. This clonotype was obtained from a young adult male patient who had COVID-19 and was a kidney transplant recipient. The graft donor may be the source of some T cells. CDR3 nucleotide sequence: TGTGCCAGCAGCGCCAAACCTGAATCTCGAAAGACCTATGGCTACACCTTC. Translation: CASSAKPESRKTYGYTF.